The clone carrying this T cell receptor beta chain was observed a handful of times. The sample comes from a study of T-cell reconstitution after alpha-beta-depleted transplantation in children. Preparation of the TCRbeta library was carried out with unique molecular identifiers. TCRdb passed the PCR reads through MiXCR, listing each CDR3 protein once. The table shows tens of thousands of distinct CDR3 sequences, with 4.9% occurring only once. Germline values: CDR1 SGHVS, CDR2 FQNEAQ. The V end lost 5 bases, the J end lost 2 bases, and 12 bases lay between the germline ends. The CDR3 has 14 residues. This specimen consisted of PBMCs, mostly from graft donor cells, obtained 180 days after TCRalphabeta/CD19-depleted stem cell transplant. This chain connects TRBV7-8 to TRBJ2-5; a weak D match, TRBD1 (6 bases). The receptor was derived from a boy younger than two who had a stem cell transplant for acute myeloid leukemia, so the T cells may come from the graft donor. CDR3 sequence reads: CASSPDRTQETQYF. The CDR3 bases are TGTGCCAGCAGCCCCGACAGGACACAAGAGACCCAGTACTTC.